A selection of T cell receptor beta chains follows, all from one sample in a study of blood T cell repertoires in COVID-19. Measured with immunoSEQ multiplex PCR; TCRdb has only the in-frame clones, and not every one. The sample has 30,000 to 40,000 clones; around 80% are singletons. Sequences were obtained from peripheral blood. The receptors were gathered from a man aged 60-69 years in a cohort sampled during active COVID-19. The CDR3 runs from the conserved cysteine through the conserved F or W. Fields, in order: clone size, D gene, V gene, J gene, CDR3 DNA, CDR3 protein. D genes are given only for firm matches. Size tells how often a clone was seen (once, few, many) or the class of an expanded clone, and some rows leave it out.

abundance: NA; d_gene: NA; v_gene: TRBV5-1; j_gene: TRBJ2-2; CDR3nt: TGCGCCAGCAGCTTTCAAGAGACCGGGGAGCTGTTTTTT; CDR3aa: CASSFQETGELFF
abundance: NA; d_gene: TRBD2; v_gene: TRBV5-8; j_gene: TRBJ2-1; CDR3nt: TGTGCCAGCAGCTCCGGGACTAGCGGCTCCTACAATGAGCAGTTCTTC; CDR3aa: CASSSGTSGSYNEQFF
abundance: NA; d_gene: TRBD1; v_gene: TRBV19; j_gene: TRBJ2-1; CDR3nt: TGTGCCAGTAGTATCTCGGACAGGGGCCCTAATGAGCAGTTCTTC; CDR3aa: CASSISDRGPNEQFF
abundance: medium-sized; d_gene: NA; v_gene: TRBV3-1/TRBV3-2; j_gene: TRBJ2-7; CDR3nt: TGTGCCAGCAGCCCTCCGGGCGCGCGCTCAGGGAACGAGCAGTACTTC; CDR3aa: CASSPPGARSGNEQYF
abundance: NA; d_gene: TRBD2; v_gene: TRBV11-2; j_gene: TRBJ2-1; CDR3nt: TGTGCCAGCAGCTTAGCACTCGGGAAGACTAGCAGTTACAATGAGCAGTTCTTC; CDR3aa: CASSLALGKTSSYNEQFF
abundance: NA; d_gene: NA; v_gene: TRBV20-1; j_gene: TRBJ1-2; CDR3nt: TGCAGTGCTACTCCAGTGCATGGCTACACCTTC; CDR3aa: CSATPVHGYTF
abundance: NA; d_gene: TRBD1; v_gene: TRBV5-1; j_gene: TRBJ1-3; CDR3nt: TGCGCCAGCAGCTCGACAGGGAACGAGAACACCATATATTTT; CDR3aa: CASSSTGNENTIYF
abundance: NA; d_gene: TRBD1; v_gene: TRBV24-1; j_gene: TRBJ2-1; CDR3nt: TGTGCCACCAGTGAACAGGGGGCAGGCAATGAGCAGTTCTTC; CDR3aa: CATSEQGAGNEQFF
abundance: few; d_gene: NA; v_gene: TRBV3-1/TRBV3-2; j_gene: TRBJ1-6; CDR3nt: TGTGCCAGCAGCCCCGGGGGGAGCTCCTATAATTCACCCCTCCACTTT; CDR3aa: CASSPGGSSYNSPLHF
abundance: NA; d_gene: TRBD1; v_gene: TRBV28; j_gene: TRBJ1-5; CDR3nt: TGTGCCAGCAGTTTGTTTACTACGGGACAGGGTTTCGGTCAGCCCCAGCATTTT; CDR3aa: CASSLFTTGQGFGQPQHF
abundance: NA; d_gene: TRBD1; v_gene: TRBV2; j_gene: TRBJ1-3; CDR3nt: TGTGCCAGCAGCCTCACAGGGGCCGGAAACACCATATATTTT; CDR3aa: CASSLTGAGNTIYF
abundance: NA; d_gene: NA; v_gene: TRBV19; j_gene: TRBJ2-5; CDR3nt: TGTGCCAGTAGTACGTCTTTCCAAGAGACCCAGTACTTC; CDR3aa: CASSTSFQETQYF
abundance: NA; d_gene: NA; v_gene: TRBV19; j_gene: TRBJ1-5; CDR3nt: TGTGCCAGTAGTATTATGGCAGTTAATAGCAATCAGCCCCAGCATTTT; CDR3aa: CASSIMAVNSNQPQHF
abundance: once; d_gene: NA; v_gene: TRBV5-1; j_gene: TRBJ2-5; CDR3nt: TGCGCCAGCAGCTTGGAGGGGGAGGAGACCCAGTACTTC; CDR3aa: CASSLEGEETQYF
abundance: NA; d_gene: NA; v_gene: TRBV19; j_gene: TRBJ2-4; CDR3nt: TGTGCCAGTAGTATGGGATCAGGAAAAGGGGCGAACATTCAGTACTTC; CDR3aa: CASSMGSGKGANIQYF
abundance: few; d_gene: TRBD2; v_gene: TRBV11-2; j_gene: TRBJ2-1; CDR3nt: TGTGCCAGCAGCTCGCGACTAGCGGCGGCCCAAAATGAGCAGTTCTTC; CDR3aa: CASSSRLAAAQNEQFF
abundance: few; d_gene: TRBD1; v_gene: TRBV7-8; j_gene: TRBJ2-1; CDR3nt: TGTGCCAGCAGTTCTCACAGGGGTGGACCGGGTGAGCAGTTCTTC; CDR3aa: CASSSHRGGPGEQFF
abundance: NA; d_gene: NA; v_gene: TRBV7-2; j_gene: TRBJ1-1; CDR3nt: TGTGCCAGCAGTCGCAGGGCCGACACTGAAGCTTTCTTT; CDR3aa: CASSRRADTEAFF
abundance: NA; d_gene: NA; v_gene: TRBV19; j_gene: TRBJ2-1; CDR3nt: TGTGCCAGTAGTATATCCGGCCTGCCAGCGAATGAGCAGTTCTTC; CDR3aa: CASSISGLPANEQFF
abundance: NA; d_gene: NA; v_gene: TRBV12-3/TRBV12-4; j_gene: TRBJ2-7; CDR3nt: TGTGCCAGCACCGATTCGGTCGGCTACGAGCAGTACTTC; CDR3aa: CASTDSVGYEQYF
abundance: NA; d_gene: TRBD2; v_gene: TRBV3-1/TRBV3-2; j_gene: TRBJ2-2; CDR3nt: TGTGCCAGCTCTAGCGGATACACCGGGGAGCTGTTTTTT; CDR3aa: CASSSGYTGELFF
abundance: NA; d_gene: TRBD1; v_gene: TRBV19; j_gene: TRBJ1-1; CDR3nt: TGTGCCAGTAGTATAAGATGGGACAGGGTTATGAACACTGAAGCTTTCTTT; CDR3aa: CASSIRWDRVMNTEAFF
abundance: NA; d_gene: NA; v_gene: TRBV3-1/TRBV3-2; j_gene: TRBJ2-7; CDR3nt: TGTGCCAGCAGCGTACAGGGATCTTACTACGAGCAGTACTTC; CDR3aa: CASSVQGSYYEQYF
abundance: NA; d_gene: TRBD2; v_gene: TRBV29-1; j_gene: TRBJ2-7; CDR3nt: TGCAGCGTGGCCGGCGGGAGGGCCGTTCGCGAGCAGTACTTC; CDR3aa: CSVAGGRAVREQYF
abundance: NA; d_gene: NA; v_gene: TRBV6-5; j_gene: TRBJ1-1; CDR3nt: TGTGCCAGCTCAGGGTACAGAGGAGCTGAAGCTTTCTTT; CDR3aa: CASSGYRGAEAFF
abundance: NA; d_gene: TRBD1; v_gene: TRBV19; j_gene: TRBJ2-1; CDR3nt: TGTGCCAGTAGTAGGACAGGGGGGGGCAATGAGCAGTTCTTC; CDR3aa: CASSRTGGGNEQFF
abundance: NA; d_gene: NA; v_gene: TRBV30; j_gene: TRBJ1-4; CDR3nt: TGTGCCTGGAGTGTACAGGGAGCCGAAAAACTGTTTTTT; CDR3aa: CAWSVQGAEKLFF
abundance: NA; d_gene: NA; v_gene: TRBV27; j_gene: TRBJ2-2; CDR3nt: TGTGCCAGCAGTTTATTGCAGGGAACGAACACCGGGGAGCTGTTTTTT; CDR3aa: CASSLLQGTNTGELFF
abundance: NA; d_gene: NA; v_gene: TRBV28; j_gene: TRBJ2-7; CDR3nt: TGTGCCAGCAGTGTACCCCGAGGGCCGGCCTACGAGCAGTACTTC; CDR3aa: CASSVPRGPAYEQYF
abundance: NA; d_gene: TRBD2; v_gene: TRBV6-1; j_gene: TRBJ2-1; CDR3nt: TGTGCCAGCAGTGATGGTAGCGGGAGGGTTAAGAATGAGCAGTTCTTC; CDR3aa: CASSDGSGRVKNEQFF
abundance: NA; d_gene: TRBD1; v_gene: TRBV6-2/TRBV6-3; j_gene: TRBJ1-5; CDR3nt: TGTGCCAGCAGTTACGGGACAGTGGAATATCAGCCCCAGCATTTT; CDR3aa: CASSYGTVEYQPQHF
abundance: NA; d_gene: TRBD2; v_gene: TRBV7-9; j_gene: TRBJ2-7; CDR3nt: TGTGCCAGCAGCTTAGCCGGGGGGTACAACGAGCAGTACTTC; CDR3aa: CASSLAGGYNEQYF
abundance: NA; d_gene: NA; v_gene: TRBV7-3; j_gene: TRBJ2-2; CDR3nt: TGTGCCAGCAGCTTAAACCCCGGGACTGGAAACACCGGGGAGCTGTTTTTT; CDR3aa: CASSLNPGTGNTGELFF
abundance: NA; d_gene: TRBD1; v_gene: TRBV7-2; j_gene: TRBJ1-1; CDR3nt: TGTGCCAGCAGCTTAGAGGGGGCGAGAGCGGCTTTCTTT; CDR3aa: CASSLEGARAAFF
abundance: NA; d_gene: NA; v_gene: TRBV7-2; j_gene: TRBJ1-5; CDR3nt: TGTGCCAGCAGCCCGCCGGGACTGAGCAATCAGCCCCAGCATTTT; CDR3aa: CASSPPGLSNQPQHF